This paragraph covers one TCR beta chain sequence. Germline CDR1 is LNHDA and CDR2 is SQIVND (reference sequence). CDR3 length equals 15 residues. Trimming pared 2 bases from V and 8 bases from J, leaving 18 bases between. The data belong to a study of shared T cell receptors in the human thymus. Generated by immunoSEQ multiplex PCR, the TCRdb table keeps only in-frame clones and is missing some. The sample includes under 850,000 clones, roughly 90% of them seen just once. This sample was shared with a second study, whose subject was human thymus T cells. This second report adds: It was from resections taken during corrective heart surgery that the thymus tissue came.

The chain joins TRBV19 to TRBJ1-2; tentative D call: TRBD1 (5 bases). The source material was thymocytes. This TCR was recovered from a boy under three years old with a congenital heart defect. CDR3 residues: CASSIKGGTFGGYTF. The CDR3 region has the DNA TGTGCCAGTAGTATAAAAGGCGGGACCTTCGGGGGCTACACCTTC.